This paragraph covers one TCR beta chain sequence. This sample stems from a study of regulatory T cells in long-lasting Graves disease. This CDR3 is built from 15 residues. V was shortened by 6 bases and J by 0 bases, with 15 bases between the two germline ends. From germline, CDR1 is MNHNS and CDR2 SASEGT. Time point described: newly diagnosed GD, antithyroid drugs for less than 3 months. The authors made the TCR library using RNA they extracted from PBMCs. Blood from the periphery, about 9.7 milliliters in all, was drawn into EDTA tubes. Library construction for TCR beta used iRepertoire HTBI primers and Arm-PCR of CDR3 regions. Authors' processing steps: Samples jointly harbored 60 to 65 TRBV and approximately 15 TRBJ segments. TCRdb fed the multiplex PCR reads into MiXCR, producing one record per CDR3 protein. TCRdb's processing, not the authors', yielded these V and J calls. The sample consists of around 500,000 distinct CDR3 sequences, roughly 15% of them appearing once.

The same data also went into a second study, on T cells in Graves' hyperthyroidism and ophthalmopathy. As reported in that work: Ophthalmopathy cases were set apart from stable hyperthyroidism by a 13 V-J model.

The chain links TRBV6-1 to TRBJ2-7, with D perhaps given as TRBD1 or TRBD2 (7 bases each). The specimen was peripheral blood mononuclear cells (PBMCs), collected at new diagnosis, from a patient treated with antithyroid drugs. The clonotype was recovered from a woman aged 35 to 59 with Graves disease. The CDR3 nucleotides are TGTGCCAGCAGGGGGGGGGGGACAGCCTCCTACGAGCAGTACTTC. It encodes CASRGGGTASYEQYF.